The sequence of this T cell receptor beta chain was determined in a study of T cell changes during pregnancy in multiple sclerosis. Libraries were prepared by immunoSEQ multiplex PCR; TCRdb keeps only in-frame clonotypes and omits some of them. The sample includes about 33,000 clones, about nine tenths of them seen just once. This clone was observed a single time. Sequence at one end of the junction differs from germline and may be a read error. The sequence came from a female donor in good health, enrolled as a control in a pregnancy study. This sample comprised CD4+ T cells from peripheral blood mononuclear cells, obtained in the third trimester of pregnancy.

The CDR3 nucleotides are TGTGCCAGTAGTATAGTTTCTAGCGGGGAGAACAATAAGCAGTTCTTC. Translating it yields CASSIVSSGENNKQFF. This rearrangement joins TRBV19 to TRBJ2-1; 9 nucleotides match TRBD2. Germline CDR1 is LNHDA and CDR2 is SQIVND (reference sequence). CDR3 length: 16 residues.